The 25 T cell receptor beta chains below come from one sample, sequenced in a study of monozygotic twins with inflammatory bowel disease. TCRdb reworked the 5' RACE reads into one entry per CDR3 protein, no DNA. The listing contains about 150,000 distinct CDR3 sequences. Material for sequencing was blood. These receptors all come from a human donor with ulcerative colitis or Crohn's disease, or a healthy co-twin of an affected twin (not recorded which).

The gene calls are TRBV5-4 and TRBJ2-3; checking the TCRdb D call of TRBD2 is not possible without DNA. This CDR3 contains 16 residues. The germline V gene encodes CDR1 SGHNT and CDR2 YYREEE (reference sequence). The chain's CDR3 is CASSLNGGRGTDTQYF.

The chain joins TRBV10-3 to TRBJ2-7; the D call of TRBD1 rests on TCRdb alone, since no DNA is present to check it. There are 16 residues in the CDR3. Germline-derived CDR1 and CDR2 are ENHRY and SYGVKD. The CDR3 is CAISQIRTGGDYEQYF.

This rearrangement joins TRBV12-3 or TRBV12-4 to TRBJ1-3. CDR3 length: 13 amino acids. The CDR3 spells CASSFNSGNTIYF.

This rearrangement joins TRBV20-1 to TRBJ1-2; TCRdb's D call of TRBD1 is untestable without DNA. This CDR3 is built from 17 residues. CDR1 is DFQATT, CDR2 SNEGSKA, per germline (reference sequence). CDR3 protein: CSASHRPDRGLDYGYTF.

This rearrangement joins TRBV4-1 to TRBJ2-1; without DNA, the TCRdb call of TRBD1 cannot be checked. This CDR3 is 15 amino acids long. Germline CDR1 is MGHRA and CDR2 is YSYEKL. This chain's CDR3 is CASSLPGLQYNEQFF.

The rearrangement uses TRBV7-2 and TRBJ1-1; TCRdb's D call of TRBD1 is untestable without DNA. Looked up from germline, CDR1 is SGHTA and CDR2 is FQGNSA. The CDR3 covers 16 residues. This CDR3 reads CASSSGGQGANTEAFF.

J is TRBJ2-7 and V is TRBV7-9; the TCRdb D gene call, TRBD2, has no DNA to confirm it. The CDR3 consists of 14 residues. Per the germline V gene, CDR1 is SEHNR and CDR2 is FQNEAQ (reference sequence). CDR3 in amino acids: CASSLGGSEYEQYF.

The rearrangement joins TRBV5-1 to TRBJ2-1; TCRdb's D call, TRBD2, is unchecked because there is no DNA. This CDR3 comprises 14 residues. Germline-derived CDR1 and CDR2 are SGHRS and YFSETQ. The CDR3 here is CASSLPPAYNEQFF.

The J gene is TRBJ2-7, the V gene TRBV20-1; TCRdb calls TRBD2, which cannot be checked without DNA. The CDR3 is 16 amino acids. CDR1 is DFQATT, CDR2 SNEGSKA, per germline (reference sequence). This chain's CDR3 is CSADSGRATFFYEQYF.

V usage is TRBV20-1 and J usage is TRBJ2-1; lacking DNA, the TRBD2 call made by TCRdb goes unchecked. The CDR3 spans 14 residues. CDR1 is DFQATT and CDR2 is SNEGSKA in the germline V gene (reference sequence). The CDR3 here is CSGQGGDSNNEQFF.

This rearrangement joins TRBV9 to TRBJ2-7; the TCRdb D gene call, TRBD1, has no DNA to confirm it. In germline, CDR1 is SGDLS, CDR2 YYNGEE. This CDR3 has 15 amino acids. This CDR3 is CASSVDTGLSEEQYF.

The V gene is TRBV6-5, the J gene TRBJ1-5. This CDR3 has 16 residues. The germline V gene has CDR1 MNHEY and CDR2 SVGAGI. The CDR3 reads CASSYSIEVSNQPQHF.

J is TRBJ2-1 and V is TRBV20-1. Germline V lookup: CDR1 DFQATT, CDR2 SNEGSKA (reference sequence). The CDR3 spans 14 residues. The CDR3 here is CSARDRRVLNEQFF.

This chain uses TRBV20-1 with TRBJ1-1; TCRdb names TRBD1, which stays unverified in the absence of DNA. This CDR3 is built from 13 residues. The V gene's germline CDR1 is DFQATT and CDR2 SNEGSKA (reference sequence). CDR3 sequence: CSAPGRLNTEAFF.

This chain links TRBV20-1 with TRBJ2-1; TCRdb's D gene call, TRBD2, goes unchecked for lack of DNA. Germline values: CDR1 DFQATT, CDR2 SNEGSKA (reference sequence). The CDR3 length is 17 residues. This CDR3 reads CSARNWGLAGASAEQFF.

The V call is TRBV10-2, the J call TRBJ2-5. The CDR3 spans 15 residues. Germline CDR1 is WSHSY and CDR2 is SAAADI. Here the CDR3 reads CASSDWPLYQETQYF.

The chain recombines TRBV14 with TRBJ2-1; there is no DNA to check the TCRdb D call of TRBD2. The CDR3 consists of 15 residues. Germline-derived CDR1 and CDR2 are SGHDN and FVKESK. The CDR3 loop reads CASSPKRDAYNEQFF.

CDR3 sequence: CASSEAGGRVAGELFF. This chain links TRBV2 with TRBJ2-2; TCRdb lists TRBD2, though no DNA is available to test this call. The CDR3 sequence is 16 residues long. Germline lookup yields CDR1 SNHLY and CDR2 FYNNEI.

V and J are TRBV20-1 and TRBJ2-1. CDR1 is DFQATT, CDR2 SNEGSKA, per germline (reference sequence). The CDR3 has 12 residues. The chain's CDR3 is CSARVGYNEQFF.

The chain's CDR3 is CASSLRTSGTLTDTQYF. The V gene is TRBV7-2, the J gene TRBJ2-3; without DNA, the TCRdb call of TRBD2 cannot be checked. From germline, CDR1 is SGHTA and CDR2 FQGNSA. The CDR3 extends over 17 amino acids.

The V call is TRBV20-1, the J call TRBJ1-3; TCRdb picks TRBD1, but there is no DNA to check that call. CDR1 is DFQATT, CDR2 SNEGSKA, per germline (reference sequence). CDR3 length: 13 amino acids. CDR3 in amino acids: CSAPGTGEYTIYF.

The J gene is TRBJ2-5, the V gene TRBV20-1; TCRdb returns TRBD2, unconfirmable since there is no DNA. This CDR3 is 16 amino acids long. CDR1 DFQATT and CDR2 SNEGSKA come from the germline V gene (reference sequence). CDR3 in amino acids: CSARDTTSGTHGTQYF.

The chain employs TRBV28 and TRBJ2-7; TCRdb's assignment of TRBD1 cannot be checked, as there is no DNA. The CDR3 length is 14 residues. The germline V gene has CDR1 MDHEN and CDR2 SYDVKM. CDR3 sequence reads: CASTQTASIYEQYF.

The chain couples TRBV24-1 to TRBJ2-3; the D call of TRBD2 rests on TCRdb alone, since no DNA is present to check it. The length of the CDR3 is 16 residues. Germline V gene data show CDR1 as KGHDR and CDR2 as SFDVKD. The CDR3 here is CATSVFLAGEPDTQYF.

This chain connects TRBV15 to TRBJ2-7; TCRdb's D gene call, TRBD1, goes unchecked for lack of DNA. The CDR3 sequence is 15 residues long. From germline, CDR1 is LNHNV and CDR2 YYDKDF (reference sequence). The chain's CDR3 is CATSWPGQAAYEQYF.